Below are 19 T cell receptor beta chains sequenced from a single sample in a study of blood T cell repertoires in COVID-19. The method was immunoSEQ multiplex PCR; TCRdb's version includes in-frame clones alone and lacks a portion of them. The profile shows over 250,000 clones, around 84% of them singletons. What was sequenced was PBMCs or T cells enriched from blood (not recorded which). The receptor source for this set is a man aged 30 to 45 with acute COVID-19.

This clone was counted a few times. The chain couples TRBV11-3 to TRBJ1-1, with no clear D. This CDR3 has 15 residues. The V gene's germline CDR1 is SGHNT and CDR2 YENEEA. Trimming shortened V by 1 base and J by 4 bases, and 13 bases separated the two germline ends. Written as DNA, the CDR3 is TGTGCCAGCAGCTTAGGCCGGGGATGGAGCACTGAAGCTTTCTTT. It specifies CASSLGRGWSTEAFF.

V and J are TRBV19 and TRBJ2-3; TRBD2 aligns across 11 bases. The CDR3 is made up of 13 amino acids. Unmatched junction bases numbered 3, after V lost 7 bases and J lost 6 bases. Germline values: CDR1 LNHDA, CDR2 SQIVND (reference sequence). The CDR3 region is CASTSGGKDTQYF. Written as DNA, the CDR3 is TGTGCCAGTACTAGCGGGGGGAAGGATACGCAGTATTTT. Together with reference TRBV19 and TRBJ2-3, the CDR3 gives the full variable domain: DGGITQSPKYLFRKEGQNVTLSCEQNLNHDAMYWYRQDPGQGLRLIYYSQIVNDFQKGDIAEGYSVSREKKESFPLTVTSAQKNPTAFYLCASTSGGKDTQYFGPGTRLTVL.

The gene calls are TRBV28 and TRBJ2-1; TRBD2 matches 12 bases. This CDR3 region has 15 residues. V shed 4 bases and J 4 bases; nucleotides not matched to a gene: 2. Per germline, CDR1 MDHEN and CDR2 SYDVKM. The CDR3: CASSYLAGGYNEQFF. CDR3 coding DNA: TGTGCCAGCAGTTACCTAGCGGGGGGGTACAATGAGCAGTTCTTC. The variable domain in full, with the rest retrieved from reference TRBV28 and TRBJ2-1, is DVKVTQSSRYLVKRTGEKVFLECVQDMDHENMFWYRQDPGLGLRLIYFSYDVKMKEKGDIPEGYSVSREKKERFSLILESASTNQTSMYLCASSYLAGGYNEQFFGPGTRLTVL.

This clone was observed a handful of times. This sequence joins TRBV2 and TRBJ2-1; tentative D call: TRBD2 (6 bases). The V end was cut by 2 bases, the J end by 1 base, with 15 bases between. There are 17 residues in the CDR3. The germline V gene encodes CDR1 SNHLY and CDR2 FYNNEI. CDR3 sequence reads: CASSEPQSGESYNEQFF. CDR3 sequence (DNA): TGTGCCAGCAGTGAACCGCAGTCGGGGGAGTCCTACAATGAGCAGTTCTTC.

This sequence joins TRBV6-5 and TRBJ1-5, with TRBD1 matching over 9 bases. CDR3 length: 15 residues. CDR1 and CDR2 from the germline V gene are MNHEY and SVGAGI. V was pared by 6 bases and J by 4 bases, with 7 bases of the junction left unmatched. Here the CDR3 reads CASRSGTGWNQPQHF. CDR3 DNA: TGTGCCAGCAGGTCCGGGACAGGGTGGAATCAGCCCCAGCATTTT.

This sequence joins TRBV6-5 and TRBJ2-5, with no clear D. The ends were cut back, 7 bases at V and 7 bases at J, with 10 bases in the middle. Germline V lookup: CDR1 MNHEY, CDR2 SVGAGI. The CDR3 has 11 residues. This CDR3 is CASIFDTTQYF. As DNA, the CDR3 is TGTGCCAGCATCTTCGACACGACCCAGTACTTC.

The V gene is TRBV27, the J gene TRBJ2-7; 7 nucleotides match TRBD2. Germline assignment: CDR1 MNHEY and CDR2 SMNVEV (reference sequence). Trimming took 5 bases from V and 2 from J; bases not matched to a gene: 9. CDR3 length equals 15 residues. The CDR3 DNA sequence: TGTGCCAGCAGTCGTTCCGGGGGGTCCACCTACGAGCAGTACGTC. Its translation: CASSRSGGSTYEQYV.

The chain uses TRBV3-1 (or the pseudogene TRBV3-2) and TRBJ2-5; 7 positions match TRBD1. This CDR3 is 15 amino acids long. Germline CDR1 reads LGHDT; CDR2 reads YNNKEL (reference sequence). J lost 1 base, V lost 4 bases, and 6 bases had no gene match. The CDR3 is CASSPGRGRQETQYF. CDR3 nucleotide sequence: TGTGCCAGCAGCCCTGGTAGGGGGCGCCAAGAGACCCAGTACTTC.

This chain joins TRBV6-5 and TRBJ1-1, with D hard to call. Deletions cut 7 bases from V and 0 bases from J, with 12 bases between. CDR3 length: 14 residues. The germline V gene has CDR1 MNHEY and CDR2 SVGAGI. CDR3 coding DNA: TGTGCCAGCAAGAGCTCAATTATGAACACTGAAGCTTTCTTT. Amino acid sequence: CASKSSIMNTEAFF.

This clone has just a few counts. The chain uses TRBV6-5 and TRBJ2-6; the D gene is possibly TRBD1 (6 bases). Germline lookup yields CDR1 MNHEY and CDR2 SVGAGI. V was pared by 6 bases and J by 0 bases, with 9 bases between. The CDR3 totals 15 residues. The CDR3 coding sequence is TGTGCCAGCAGACAGGGCGGCTCTGGGGCCAACGTCCTGACTTTC. It translates to CASRQGGSGANVLTF.

This clone was observed a handful of times. The CDR3 nucleotides read TGTGCCAGCAGTCCCACCATAGGACAAACCTCCGGGGAGCTGTTTTTT. This codes for CASSPTIGQTSGELFF. The chain employs TRBV6-4 and TRBJ2-2, with D possibly TRBD1 on 5 matching bases. There are 16 residues in the CDR3. Germline-derived CDR1 and CDR2 are MRHNA and SNTAGT. V was clipped by 5 bases and J by 6 bases, with 19 bases between them.

In this sample, this clone turned up a few times. The V and J genes are TRBV28 and TRBJ2-7; the match to TRBD1 covers 8 bases. CDR1 is MDHEN and CDR2 is SYDVKM in the germline V gene. The CDR3 covers 14 residues. J was trimmed by 3 bases and V by 2 bases; bases with no gene match: 3. CDR3 loop: CASSLTGGIYEQYV. DNA of the CDR3: TGTGCCAGCAGTTTAACAGGGGGAATCTACGAGCAGTACGTC.

This rearrangement joins TRBV29-1 to TRBJ1-2; D is perhaps TRBD1 (6 bases). The CDR3 extends over 12 amino acids. Germline V CDR1 and CDR2: SQVTM, ANQGSEA. V was cut by 5 bases and J by 5 bases, with 12 bases left in between. CDR3 nucleotide sequence: TGCAGCGTTATCCAGGGGCTGTATGGCTACACCTTC. It codes for CSVIQGLYGYTF.

V gene TRBV12-3 or TRBV12-4 combines with J gene TRBJ1-5; D ambiguous. This CDR3 contains 13 residues. The V gene lost 2 bases and the J gene lost 6 bases, with 8 bases spanning the gap. The CDR3 DNA reads TGTGCCAGCAGTTTATGGGGAGGTCAGCCCCAGCATTTT. It translates to CASSLWGGQPQHF.

The CDR3 reads CASSLYRRATSTDTQYF. The CDR3 coding sequence is TGTGCCAGCAGCTTGTATAGGCGGGCAACTAGCACAGATACGCAGTATTTT. This chain uses TRBV28 with TRBJ2-3; perhaps TRBD2 as D (5 bases). This CDR3 is 17 amino acids long. V lost 6 bases and J lost 0, with 19 bases in between. Germline V gives CDR1 MDHEN, CDR2 SYDVKM.

The chain employs TRBV5-4 and TRBJ2-2; 11 nucleotides line up with TRBD2. The CDR3 is 16 residues long. Germline loops: CDR1 SGHNT, CDR2 YYREEE (reference sequence). The V and J ends lost 0 bases and 5 bases, in that order; junction bases with no gene match: 3. Here the CDR3 DNA reads TGTGCCAGCAGCTTGGGACTAGCGGGACCTACCGGGGAGCTGTTTTTT. Encoded protein: CASSLGLAGPTGELFF.

This sequence joins TRBV19 and TRBJ1-6; D gene uncertain. Deletions cut 7 bases from V and 7 bases from J, with 17 bases between. The CDR3 loop spans 15 amino acids. Per the germline V gene, CDR1 is LNHDA and CDR2 is SQIVND (reference sequence). The CDR3 is CASTLAGLQNSPLHF. The CDR3 DNA is TGTGCCAGTACCCTGGCCGGACTACAAAATTCACCCCTCCACTTT.

The CDR3 nucleotides are TGTGCCTGGTCCTCCCTTGGCCCAGTTCATTCACCCCTCCACTTT. Protein sequence: CAWSSLGPVHSPLHF. The rearrangement uses TRBV30 and TRBJ1-6; D unclear. Germline V lookup: CDR1 GTSNPN, CDR2 SVGIG (reference sequence). The CDR3 is made up of 15 amino acids. The germline V and J ends were trimmed by 5 bases and 8 bases, with 19 bases remaining between them. Using reference TRBV30 and TRBJ1-6 for the parts outside the CDR3, the full variable domain is SQTIHQWPATLVQPVGSPLSLECTVEGTSNPNLYWYRQAAGRGLQLLFYSVGIGQISSEVPQNLSASRPQDRQFILSSKKLLLSDSGFYLCAWSSLGPVHSPLHFGNGTRLTVT.

The chain recombines TRBV5-1 with TRBJ2-3, with D perhaps matching TRBD2 (6 bases). CDR1 is SGHRS, CDR2 YFSETQ, per germline. There are 15 residues in the CDR3. Trimming took 1 base from V and 6 from J, leaving 15 bases between them. CDR3 residues: CASSLRGTLGDTQYF. DNA for the CDR3: TGCGCCAGCAGCTTGCGCGGGACCTTGGGGGATACGCAGTATTTT.